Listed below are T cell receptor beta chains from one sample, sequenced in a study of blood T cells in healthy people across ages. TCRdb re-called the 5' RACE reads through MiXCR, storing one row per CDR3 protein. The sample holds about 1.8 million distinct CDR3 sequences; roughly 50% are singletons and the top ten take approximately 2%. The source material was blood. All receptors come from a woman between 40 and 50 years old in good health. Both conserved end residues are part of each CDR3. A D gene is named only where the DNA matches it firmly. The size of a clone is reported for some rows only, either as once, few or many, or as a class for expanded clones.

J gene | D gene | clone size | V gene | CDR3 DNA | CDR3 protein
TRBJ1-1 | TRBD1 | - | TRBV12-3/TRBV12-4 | TGTGCCAGCAGTATAGAGAGGGGGCTTGCTGAAGCTTTCTTT | CASSIERGLAEAFF
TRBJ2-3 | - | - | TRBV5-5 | TGTGCCAGCAGGTCAGGGGAGTATTTT | CASRSGEYF
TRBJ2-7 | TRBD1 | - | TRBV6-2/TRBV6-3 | TGTGCCAGCAGTTCCTCGACAGGGGGCTCACCCTCCTACAATGAGCAGTACTTC | CASSSSTGGSPSYNEQYF
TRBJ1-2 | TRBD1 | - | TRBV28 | TGTGCCAGCACTTTGACAGGGGGAATTTATGGCTACACCTTC | CASTLTGGIYGYTF
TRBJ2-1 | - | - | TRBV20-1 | TGCAGTGCTAGTGTGAGTCTATTGGGAGGTGAGCAGTTCTTC | CSASVSLLGGEQFF
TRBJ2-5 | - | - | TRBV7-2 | TGTGCCAGCAGCTTCAATAGACAAGAGACCCGGTACTTC | CASSFNRQETRYF
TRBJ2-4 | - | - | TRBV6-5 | TGTGCCAGCAGTCAGGGGCGAACCAAAAACATTCAGTACTTC | CASSQGRTKNIQYF
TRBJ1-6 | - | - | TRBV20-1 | TGCAGTGCTAGGGGTCAGCTGAGCTCCTATAATTCACCCCTCCACTTT | CSARGQLSSYNSPLHF
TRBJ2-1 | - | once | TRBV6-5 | TGTGCCAGCAAGAACAGGGCGTTGGATGAGCAGTTCTTC | CASKNRALDEQFF
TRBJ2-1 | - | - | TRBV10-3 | TGTGCCATCAGTCATCATGGGGAATACAATGAGCAGTTCTTC | CAISHHGEYNEQFF
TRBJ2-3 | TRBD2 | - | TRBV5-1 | TGCGCCAGCAGCTTGGAACTAGCGGGGGTAGATACGCAGTATTTT | CASSLELAGVDTQYF
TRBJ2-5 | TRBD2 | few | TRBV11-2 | TGTGCCAGCAGCTTGATGGCTAGCGGGGGGGTAGAGACCCAGTACTTC | CASSLMASGGVETQYF
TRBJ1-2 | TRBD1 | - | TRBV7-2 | TGTGCCAGCAGCTTAGGCGGGTCCGGCAGGGGGCTTAACTATGGCTACACCTTC | CASSLGGSGRGLNYGYTF
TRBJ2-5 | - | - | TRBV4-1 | TGCGCCAGCAGCCAAGGGAAGACAGACCAAGAGACCCAGTACTTC | CASSQGKTDQETQYF
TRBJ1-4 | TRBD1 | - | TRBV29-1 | TGCAGCGTTTGGACAGGGAGGGCGGGTGAAAAACTGTTTTTT | CSVWTGRAGEKLFF
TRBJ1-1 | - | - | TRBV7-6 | TGTGCCAGCAGCTTAGATGGGCAGGGTGAAGCTTTCTTT | CASSLDGQGEAFF
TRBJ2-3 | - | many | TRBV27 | TGTGCCAGCAGTCCGCTGACAGGAACAGATACGCAGTATTTT | CASSPLTGTDTQYF
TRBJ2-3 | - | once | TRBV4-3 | TGCGCCAGCAGCCAAACCTGGACGGGGACAGATACGCAGTATTTT | CASSQTWTGTDTQYF
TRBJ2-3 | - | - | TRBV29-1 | TGCAGCGTTCAAGGAGGAGATACGCAGTATTTT | CSVQGGDTQYF
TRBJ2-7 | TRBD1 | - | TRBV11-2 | TGTGCCAGCACACAACAGGGACAGTCAAACGAGCAGTACTTC | CASTQQGQSNEQYF
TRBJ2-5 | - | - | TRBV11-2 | TGTGCCAGCAGCTTCACGTCAGCGGCTATACAAGAGACCCAGTACTTC | CASSFTSAAIQETQYF
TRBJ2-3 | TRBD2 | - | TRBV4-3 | TGCGCCAGCAGCCAAGATAAGCGGGGCCTAGATACGCAGTATTTT | CASSQDKRGLDTQYF
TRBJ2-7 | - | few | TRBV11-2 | TGTGCCAGCAAGAGTCCCGGATCCTACGAGCAGTACTTC | CASKSPGSYEQYF
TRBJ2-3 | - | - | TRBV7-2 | TGTGCCAGCCTAGGGTGGGGGGAAGATACGCAGTATTTT | CASLGWGEDTQYF
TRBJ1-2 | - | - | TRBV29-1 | - | CSVDRGQAYGCTF
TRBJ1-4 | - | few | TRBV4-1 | TGCGCCAGCAGCCACATTGGAGAGGGACGGACTAATGAAAAACTGTTTTTT | CASSHIGEGRTNEKLFF
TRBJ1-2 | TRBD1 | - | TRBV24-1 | TGTGCCACCAGTGATGCCGGACAGGGGGCGAACTATGGCTACACCTTC | CATSDAGQGANYGYTF
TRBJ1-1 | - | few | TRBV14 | TGTGCCAGCAGCCAAGACAGGGTCACTGAAGCTTTCTTT | CASSQDRVTEAFF
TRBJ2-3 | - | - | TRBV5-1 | TGCGCCAGCAGATTTCGGGATACGCAGTATTTT | CASRFRDTQYF